This is a list of T cell receptor beta chains from one sample in a study of blood T cell repertoires in COVID-19. The method was immunoSEQ multiplex PCR; TCRdb's version includes in-frame clones alone and lacks a portion of them. The sample consists of around 63,000 clones, 79% of them appearing once. Sample: peripheral blood. The receptors shown here come from a human donor in a cohort sampled during active COVID-19. CDR3s include the opening cysteine and the closing phenylalanine or tryptophan. The order of the fields is D gene, V gene, clone size, J gene, CDR3 protein, CDR3 DNA. A D gene is named only where the DNA matches it firmly. Rows may omit the clone size; those that give it use once, few, many or a size class.

D: .; V: TRBV6-5; size: few; J: TRBJ1-2; CDR3: CATQRTGLGYGYTF; DNA: TGTGCGACGCAGCGGACCGGTCTCGGATATGGCTACACCTTC
D: TRBD1; V: TRBV5-8; size: many; J: TRBJ2-1; CDR3: CASSPGDRGFNEQFF; DNA: TGTGCCAGCAGCCCGGGGGACAGGGGGTTCAATGAGCAGTTCTTC
D: TRBD2; V: TRBV19; size: many; J: TRBJ2-3; CDR3: CASSIDPSRTSANPTDTQYF; DNA: TGTGCCAGTAGTATAGATCCTTCCAGGACTAGCGCAAACCCCACAGATACGCAGTATTTT
D: .; V: TRBV30; size: .; J: TRBJ2-2; CDR3: CAWKGGENTGELFF; DNA: TGTGCCTGGAAAGGAGGAGAGAACACCGGGGAGCTGTTTTTT
D: .; V: TRBV19; size: .; J: TRBJ1-3; CDR3: CASRGGNPPGGNTIYF; DNA: TGTGCCAGTCGGGGAGGGAACCCGCCGGGTGGAAACACCATATATTTT
D: TRBD1; V: TRBV15; size: .; J: TRBJ2-1; CDR3: CATSRDFPGTGLDEQFF; DNA: TGTGCCACCAGCAGAGATTTTCCCGGGACAGGGTTGGATGAGCAGTTCTTC
D: .; V: TRBV12-3/TRBV12-4; size: .; J: TRBJ1-6; CDR3: CASSLAGSGGLHF; DNA: TGTGCCAGCAGTTTAGCGGGTTCCGGGGGTCTCCACTTT
D: .; V: TRBV9; size: .; J: TRBJ1-6; CDR3: CASSVEYNSPLHF; DNA: TGTGCCAGCAGCGTGGAGTATAATTCACCCCTCCACTTT
D: TRBD1; V: TRBV5-4; size: .; J: TRBJ2-3; CDR3: CASSPGQGTDTQYF; DNA: TGTGCCAGCAGCCCCGGACAGGGAACAGATACGCAGTATTTT
D: TRBD2; V: TRBV5-1; size: .; J: TRBJ2-7; CDR3: CASSLGTSGTYEQYF; DNA: TGCGCCAGCAGCTTGGGGACTAGCGGTACCTACGAGCAGTACTTC
D: .; V: TRBV3-1/TRBV3-2; size: .; J: TRBJ1-4; CDR3: CASSQDLGGSEKLFF; DNA: TGTGCCAGCAGCCAAGATTTGGGGGGGAGTGAAAAACTGTTTTTT
D: .; V: TRBV4-2; size: .; J: TRBJ2-7; CDR3: CASSPKGTSYEQYF; DNA: TGTGCCAGCAGCCCGAAAGGGACTTCCTACGAGCAGTACTTC
D: TRBD2; V: TRBV7-2; size: once; J: TRBJ2-1; CDR3: CASSSGLARGGQFF; DNA: TGTGCCAGCAGCTCGGGGCTAGCACGGGGGGGGCAGTTCTTC
D: .; V: TRBV10-3; size: .; J: TRBJ1-5; CDR3: CAISGRGDQPQHF; DNA: TGTGCCATCAGTGGCAGGGGAGATCAGCCCCAGCATTTT
D: TRBD1; V: TRBV11-2; size: .; J: TRBJ2-5; CDR3: CASSRDSKETQYF; DNA: TGTGCCAGCAGCCGGGACAGCAAAGAGACCCAGTACTTC
D: TRBD1; V: TRBV7-9; size: .; J: TRBJ1-4; CDR3: CASSFTGDRVELFF; DNA: TGTGCCAGCAGCTTTACTGGGGACAGGGTGGAACTGTTTTTT
D: TRBD2; V: TRBV30; size: .; J: TRBJ2-2; CDR3: CAWRGTSGTVGELFF; DNA: TGTGCCTGGAGAGGAACTAGCGGGACGGTCGGGGAGCTGTTTTTT
D: TRBD1; V: TRBV11-2; size: .; J: TRBJ2-3; CDR3: CASSHPGQGVVTDTQYF; DNA: TGTGCCAGCAGCCACCCTGGACAGGGGGTAGTCACAGATACGCAGTATTTT
D: TRBD2; V: TRBV9; size: few; J: TRBJ2-1; CDR3: CASSVSGSGRGDNEQFF; DNA: TGTGCCAGCAGCGTATCGGGTAGCGGGAGAGGCGACAATGAGCAGTTCTTC
D: TRBD2; V: TRBV28; size: .; J: TRBJ2-1; CDR3: CASSSPRTSGAYNEQFF; DNA: TGTGCCAGCAGTTCTCCGAGGACTAGCGGAGCTTACAATGAGCAGTTCTTC
D: TRBD1; V: TRBV6-4; size: .; J: TRBJ1-1; CDR3: CASSATGGLGEAFF; DNA: TGTGCCAGCAGTGCTACAGGGGGTTTAGGTGAAGCTTTCTTT
D: .; V: TRBV5-8; size: .; J: TRBJ1-2; CDR3: CASSLRGAGGYTF; DNA: TGTGCCAGCAGCTTGCGGGGGGCGGGAGGCTACACCTTC
D: TRBD1; V: TRBV4-1; size: .; J: TRBJ2-1; CDR3: CASSQPRGQAGVNEQFF; DNA: TGCGCCAGCAGCCAACCCCGGGGACAGGCAGGGGTCAATGAGCAGTTCTTC
D: TRBD2; V: TRBV4-1; size: .; J: TRBJ2-3; CDR3: CASSQDPPSGSADTQYF; DNA: TGCGCCAGCAGCCAAGATCCCCCTAGCGGGAGTGCAGATACGCAGTATTTT
D: .; V: TRBV28; size: .; J: TRBJ1-1; CDR3: CASSPGGVRTEAFF; DNA: TGTGCCAGCAGTCCGGGGGGCGTCCGGACTGAAGCTTTCTTT
D: .; V: TRBV11-3; size: .; J: TRBJ1-1; CDR3: CASSLAGLAFF; DNA: TGTGCCAGCAGCTTAGCAGGGTTGGCTTTCTTT
D: TRBD1; V: TRBV4-3; size: .; J: TRBJ2-5; CDR3: CASSQTGTGSETQYF; DNA: TGCGCCAGCAGCCAAACCGGGACAGGGAGCGAGACCCAGTACTTC
D: TRBD1; V: TRBV7-9; size: .; J: TRBJ2-7; CDR3: CAGGQDLYEQYF; DNA: TGTGCCGGAGGACAGGACCTCTACGAGCAGTACTTC
D: TRBD1; V: TRBV3-1/TRBV3-2; size: .; J: TRBJ2-1; CDR3: CASSQEAAGGSYNEQFF; DNA: TGTGCCAGCAGCCAAGAGGCGGCAGGGGGCTCCTACAATGAGCAGTTCTTC
D: TRBD2; V: TRBV28; size: few; J: TRBJ2-1; CDR3: CASSLGVREGPQLGQFF; DNA: TGTGCCAGCAGTTTAGGTGTGCGGGAGGGCCCCCAGTTAGGGCAGTTCTTC
D: .; V: TRBV29-1; size: .; J: TRBJ2-2; CDR3: CSVQRAGELFF; DNA: TGCAGCGTCCAGAGGGCCGGGGAGCTGTTTTTT
D: .; V: TRBV7-3; size: .; J: TRBJ2-7; CDR3: CASSLTGTLSPHEQYF; DNA: TGTGCCAGCAGCTTAACCGGGACTTTATCCCCCCACGAGCAGTACTTC
D: .; V: TRBV28; size: once; J: TRBJ2-1; CDR3: CASSPGGNNEQFF; DNA: TGTGCCAGCAGTCCCGGCGGAAACAATGAGCAGTTCTTC
D: TRBD1; V: TRBV4-2; size: few; J: TRBJ1-1; CDR3: CASSQEITGGNTEAFF; DNA: TGTGCCAGCAGCCAAGAGATTACAGGGGGTAACACTGAAGCTTTCTTT
D: TRBD2; V: TRBV7-3; size: once; J: TRBJ2-3; CDR3: CASSFPAGITDTQYF; DNA: TGTGCCAGCAGCTTCCCAGCGGGGATCACAGATACGCAGTATTTT
D: TRBD2; V: TRBV7-6; size: .; J: TRBJ2-3; CDR3: CASSLETSGSDTQYF; DNA: TGTGCCAGCAGCTTAGAGACTAGCGGGAGTGATACGCAGTATTTT
D: .; V: TRBV15; size: once; J: TRBJ2-5; CDR3: CATSRVRTEEETQYF; DNA: TGTGCCACCAGCAGAGTCAGGACAGAGGAAGAGACCCAGTACTTC
D: TRBD2; V: TRBV19; size: .; J: TRBJ2-3; CDR3: CASAAGGTADTQYF; DNA: TGTGCCAGTGCCGCGGGAGGGACGGCAGATACGCAGTATTTT
D: TRBD2; V: TRBV5-6; size: .; J: TRBJ2-3; CDR3: CASSLAREGPDTQYF; DNA: TGTGCCAGCAGCTTGGCCAGGGAGGGCCCAGATACGCAGTATTTT
D: TRBD2; V: TRBV19; size: .; J: TRBJ2-2; CDR3: CASSLRRTSGRGDTGELFF; DNA: TGTGCCAGTAGTCTTAGACGGACTAGCGGGAGGGGCGATACCGGGGAGCTGTTTTTT
D: .; V: TRBV6-2/TRBV6-3; size: once; J: TRBJ1-5; CDR3: CASSYSGGGNQPQHF; DNA: TGTGCCAGCAGTTACTCAGGGGGGGGCAATCAGCCCCAGCATTTT
D: .; V: TRBV30; size: .; J: TRBJ1-1; CDR3: CAWSLGAAAFF; DNA: TGTGCCTGGAGTTTAGGGGCGGCAGCTTTCTTT
D: .; V: TRBV7-3; size: .; J: TRBJ1-1; CDR3: CASSLNRADTEAFF; DNA: TGTGCCAGCAGCTTGAACAGGGCGGACACTGAAGCTTTCTTT